The 11 T cell receptor beta chains listed next were all sequenced from one sample in a study of a mutant IDH1 vaccine in newly diagnosed glioma. The assay was immunoSEQ multiplex PCR, and TCRdb's table has in-frame clones only and misses some. The sample contains over 50,000 clones, around 80% of which appear only once. Time point of the sample: week 47, end of study. Doses of 300 ug of mutant IDH1 20-mer peptide were given with topical imiquimod. Their antigen targets remain unknown. Sequenced material: PBMCs, taken from a glioma patient whose treatment included an IDH1 peptide vaccine. The source of these receptors is a woman in her 40s with glioma. Some clones in this sample may be carry-over from other donors' samples.

This clone was observed a few times. The chain joins TRBV19 to TRBJ1-1, with 10 bases lining up with TRBD1. CDR3 length: 14 residues. The ends lost 6 bases at V and 0 bases at J; junction bases unmatched: 1. CDR1 is LNHDA and CDR2 is SQIVND in the germline V gene (reference sequence). DNA for the CDR3: TGTGCCAGTAGGGACAGGGGGTTGAACACTGAAGCTTTCTTT. Protein sequence: CASRDRGLNTEAFF.

The V and J genes are TRBV29-1 and TRBJ2-5; possibly TRBD1 or TRBD2 for D (7 bases each). Germline V gene lookup returns CDR1 SQVTM and CDR2 ANQGSEA. The CDR3 sequence is 13 residues long. Trimming shortened V by 4 bases and J by 6 bases, and 15 bases separated the two germline ends. The CDR3 DNA reads as TGCAGCGTTGGATTTCAGGGGGGGCAGACCCAGTACTTC. Its protein is CSVGFQGGQTQYF.

This chain links TRBV7-9 with TRBJ2-5; D gene uncertain. The CDR3 length is 15 residues. The germline V gene has CDR1 SEHNR and CDR2 FQNEAQ (reference sequence). Trimming stripped 4 bases from V and 4 bases from J, with 16 bases between. CDR3: CASSSAQVSRETQYF. The CDR3 nucleotides are TGTGCCAGCAGCTCCGCCCAAGTCTCCCGAGAGACCCAGTACTTC.

The gene calls are TRBV10-2 and TRBJ1-1; D is undetermined. The V end lost 4 bases, the J end lost 0 bases, and 6 bases lay between the germline ends. This CDR3 contains 13 residues. Looked up from germline, CDR1 is WSHSY and CDR2 is SAAADI. The chain's CDR3 is CASSVGLNTEAFF. The CDR3 DNA sequence: TGCGCCAGCAGTGTGGGGTTGAACACTGAAGCTTTCTTT.

The chain combines TRBV6-1 with TRBJ1-2; no clear D gene. The CDR3 contains 14 residues. Germline V CDR1 and CDR2: MNHNS, SASEGT. V lost 1 base and J 4 bases, leaving 10 bases between the germline ends. CDR3 DNA sequence: TGTGCCAGCAGTGAAGATGGATTATTCTATGGCTACACCTTC. It is translated as CASSEDGLFYGYTF.

This chain links TRBV13 with TRBJ1-2; D gene ambiguous. The CDR3 has 14 amino acids. Germline loops: CDR1 PRHDT, CDR2 FYEKMQ (reference sequence). Trimming removed 1 base from V and 0 bases from J, with 6 bases in between. This CDR3 reads CASSLVAANYGYTF. In DNA form, the CDR3 reads TGTGCCAGCAGCTTAGTTGCAGCTAACTATGGCTACACCTTC.

CDR3 sequence reads: CASSREGNSPLHF. CDR3 DNA: TGTGCCAGCAGCAGGGAGGGCAATTCACCCCTCCACTTT. This sequence joins TRBV7-9 and TRBJ1-6; no clear D gene. Germline values: CDR1 SEHNR, CDR2 FQNEAQ (reference sequence). The CDR3 extends over 13 amino acids. Trimming shortened V by 5 bases and J by 7 bases, and 9 bases separated the two germline ends.

This clone showed up just a few times. The genes are TRBV19 and TRBJ1-5; D unresolved. Per germline, CDR1 LNHDA and CDR2 SQIVND (reference sequence). This CDR3 has 15 residues. V was pared by 4 bases and J by 1 base, with 11 bases between. The CDR3 protein is CASSSGRSSNQPQHF. The CDR3 DNA sequence: TGTGCCAGTAGTAGCGGTAGATCAAGCAATCAGCCCCAGCATTTT.

The CDR3 nucleotides read TGTGCCAGCAGTCCGCGGACTACAACTAATGAAAAACTGTTTTTT. Its translation is CASSPRTTTNEKLFF. The chain links TRBV7-2 to TRBJ1-4; the D is unclear. The CDR3 contains 15 residues. The ends were cut back, 6 bases at V and 0 bases at J, with 11 bases in the middle. CDR1 is SGHTA, CDR2 FQGNSA, per germline.

This clone has more than one count but fewer than ten. The chain recombines TRBV21-1 with TRBJ1-5. TRBV21-1 is classified as a pseudogene. The CDR3 is made up of 14 amino acids. The CDR3, as DNA: TGTGCCAGCAGCAATTTGTCGTTCGGACAGCCCCAGCATTTT. It yields the protein CASSNLSFGQPQHF.

CDR3 coding DNA: TGTGCCAGCAAGTGGGAGAGCCCGGGTGAAAAACTGTTTTTT. Encoded protein: CASKWESPGEKLFF. V is TRBV19 and J is TRBJ1-4; no reliable D call. V lost 9 bases, J lost 7 bases, and 18 bases lay in between. The CDR3 contains 14 residues. CDR1 is LNHDA and CDR2 is SQIVND in the germline V gene (reference sequence).